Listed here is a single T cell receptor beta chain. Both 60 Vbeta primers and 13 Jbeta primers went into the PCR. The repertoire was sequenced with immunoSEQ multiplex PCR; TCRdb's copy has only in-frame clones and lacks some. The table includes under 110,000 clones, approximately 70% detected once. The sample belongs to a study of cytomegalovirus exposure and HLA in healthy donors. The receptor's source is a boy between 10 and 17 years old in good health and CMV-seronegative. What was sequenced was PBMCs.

CDR3 coding DNA: TGTGCCAGCAGTGAAGCCCGGGTTCGAGGCGACACCTTC. The encoded protein is CASSEARVRGDTF. V and J are TRBV6-1 and TRBJ1-2; unclear D gene. The CDR3 is made up of 13 amino acids. From germline, CDR1 is MNHNS and CDR2 SASEGT. Trimming took off 0 bases at V and 12 bases at J, with 14 bases between the two ends.